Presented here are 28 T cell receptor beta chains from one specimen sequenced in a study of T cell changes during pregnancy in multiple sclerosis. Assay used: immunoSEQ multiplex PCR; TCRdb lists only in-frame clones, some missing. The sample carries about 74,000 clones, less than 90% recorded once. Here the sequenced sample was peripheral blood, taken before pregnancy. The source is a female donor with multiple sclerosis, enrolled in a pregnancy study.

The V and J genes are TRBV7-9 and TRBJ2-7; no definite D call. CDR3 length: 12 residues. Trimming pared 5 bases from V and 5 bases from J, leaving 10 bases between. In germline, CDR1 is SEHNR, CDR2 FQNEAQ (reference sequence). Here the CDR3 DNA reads TGTGCCAGCAGCCCCTATTATGACGAGCAGTACTTC. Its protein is CASSPYYDEQYF.

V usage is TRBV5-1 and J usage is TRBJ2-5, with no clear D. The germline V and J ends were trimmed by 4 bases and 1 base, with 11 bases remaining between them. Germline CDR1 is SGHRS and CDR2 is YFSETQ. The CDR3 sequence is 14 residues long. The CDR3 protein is CASSRQALQETQYF. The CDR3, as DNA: TGCGCCAGCAGCCGCCAGGCCCTCCAAGAGACCCAGTACTTC.

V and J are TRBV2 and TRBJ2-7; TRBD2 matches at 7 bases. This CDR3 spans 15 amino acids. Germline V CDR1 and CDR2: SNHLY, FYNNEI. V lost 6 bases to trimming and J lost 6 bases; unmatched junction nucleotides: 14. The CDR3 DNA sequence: TGTGCCAGCAGAGGGGAGGGAAAAGGGGAGGGCGAGCAGTACTTC. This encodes CASRGEGKGEGEQYF. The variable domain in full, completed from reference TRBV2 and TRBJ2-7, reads EPEVTQTPSHQVTQMGQEVILRCVPISNHLYFYWYRQILGQKVEFLVSFYNNEISEKSEIFDDQFSVERPDGSNFTLKIRSTKLEDSAMYFCASRGEGKGEGEQYFGPGTRLTVT.

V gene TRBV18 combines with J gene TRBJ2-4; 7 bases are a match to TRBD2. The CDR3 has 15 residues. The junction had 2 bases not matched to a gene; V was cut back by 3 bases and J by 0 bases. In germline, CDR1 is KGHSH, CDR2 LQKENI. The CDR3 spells CASSPGEGAKNIQYF. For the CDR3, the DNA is TGTGCCAGCTCACCGGGGGAGGGAGCCAAAAACATTCAGTACTTC. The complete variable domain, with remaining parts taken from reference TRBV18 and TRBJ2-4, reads NAGVMQNPRHLVRRRGQEARLRCSPMKGHSHVYWYRQLPEEGLKFMVYLQKENIIDESGMPKERFSAEFPKEGPSILRIQQVVRGDSAAYFCASSPGEGAKNIQYFGAGTRLSVL.

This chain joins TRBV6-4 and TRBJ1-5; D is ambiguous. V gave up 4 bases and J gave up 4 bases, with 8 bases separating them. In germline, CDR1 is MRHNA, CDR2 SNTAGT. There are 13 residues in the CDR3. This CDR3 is CASSAEENQPQHF. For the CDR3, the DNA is TGTGCCAGCAGTGCTGAGGAGAATCAGCCCCAGCATTTT.

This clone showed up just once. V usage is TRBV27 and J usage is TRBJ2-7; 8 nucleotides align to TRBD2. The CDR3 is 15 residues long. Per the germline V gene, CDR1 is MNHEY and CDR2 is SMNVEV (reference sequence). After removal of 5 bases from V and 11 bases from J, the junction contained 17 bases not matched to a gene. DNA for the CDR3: TGTGCCAGCAGTCCCTCCGGGGGAGCGGGGGAAAAGGAGTACTTC. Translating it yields CASSPSGGAGEKEYF.

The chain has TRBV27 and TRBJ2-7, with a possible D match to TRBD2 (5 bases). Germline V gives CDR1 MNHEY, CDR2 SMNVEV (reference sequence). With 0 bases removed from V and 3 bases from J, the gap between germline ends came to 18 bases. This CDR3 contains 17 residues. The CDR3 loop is CASSLSAPTRSGYEQYF. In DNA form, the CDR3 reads TGTGCCAGCAGTTTATCGGCCCCTACTAGATCGGGCTACGAGCAGTACTTC.

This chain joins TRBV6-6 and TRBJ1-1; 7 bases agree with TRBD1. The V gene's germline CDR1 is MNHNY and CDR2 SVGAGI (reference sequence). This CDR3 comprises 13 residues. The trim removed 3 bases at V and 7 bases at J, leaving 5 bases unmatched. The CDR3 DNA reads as TGTGCCAGCAGTTATCAACAGGGGTATGAAGCTTTCTTT. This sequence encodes CASSYQQGYEAFF.

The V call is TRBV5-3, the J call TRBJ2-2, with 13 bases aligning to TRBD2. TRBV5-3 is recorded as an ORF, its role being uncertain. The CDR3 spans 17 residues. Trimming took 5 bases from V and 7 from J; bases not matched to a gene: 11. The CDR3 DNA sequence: TGTGCCAGAAGATTAGGTGGACTAGCGGGAGCGGTCGGGGAGCTGTTTTTT. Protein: CARRLGGLAGAVGELFF.

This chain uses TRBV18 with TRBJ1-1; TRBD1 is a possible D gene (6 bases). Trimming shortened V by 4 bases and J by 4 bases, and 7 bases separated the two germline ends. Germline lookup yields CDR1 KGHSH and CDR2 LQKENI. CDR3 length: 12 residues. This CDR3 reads CASSRGPTEAFF. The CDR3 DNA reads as TGTGCCAGCTCACGGGGGCCCACTGAAGCTTTCTTT.

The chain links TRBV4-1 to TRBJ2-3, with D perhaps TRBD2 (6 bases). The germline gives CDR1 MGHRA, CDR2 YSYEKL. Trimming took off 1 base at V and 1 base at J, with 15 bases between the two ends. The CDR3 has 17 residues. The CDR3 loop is CASSQGVVRDGTDTQYF. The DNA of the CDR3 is TGCGCCAGCAGCCAAGGGGTAGTGCGGGATGGCACAGATACGCAGTATTTT.

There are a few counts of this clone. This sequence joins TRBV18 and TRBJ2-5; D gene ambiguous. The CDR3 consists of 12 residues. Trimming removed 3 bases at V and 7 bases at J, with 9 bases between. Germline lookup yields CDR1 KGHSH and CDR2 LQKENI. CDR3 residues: CASSPLAPTQYF. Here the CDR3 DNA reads TGTGCCAGCTCACCTTTAGCTCCGACCCAGTACTTC.

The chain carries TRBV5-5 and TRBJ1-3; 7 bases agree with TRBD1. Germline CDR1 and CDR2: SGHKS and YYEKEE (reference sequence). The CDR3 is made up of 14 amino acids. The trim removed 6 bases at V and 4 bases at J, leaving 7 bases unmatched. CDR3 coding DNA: TGTGCCAGCATCAAGAACAGGGGAGGAAACACCATATATTTT. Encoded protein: CASIKNRGGNTIYF.

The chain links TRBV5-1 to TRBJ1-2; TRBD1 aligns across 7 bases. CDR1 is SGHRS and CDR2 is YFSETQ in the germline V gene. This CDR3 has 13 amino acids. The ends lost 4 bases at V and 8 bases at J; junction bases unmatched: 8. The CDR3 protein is CASSATGEGGYTF. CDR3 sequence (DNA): TGCGCCAGCAGCGCTACAGGGGAAGGCGGCTACACCTTC.

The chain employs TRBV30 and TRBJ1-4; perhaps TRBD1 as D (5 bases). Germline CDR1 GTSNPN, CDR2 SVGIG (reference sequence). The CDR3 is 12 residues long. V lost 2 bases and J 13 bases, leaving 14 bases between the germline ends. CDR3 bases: TGTGCCTGGAGTCCCCTAGGGAGGGGACTGTTTTTT. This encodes CAWSPLGRGLFF.

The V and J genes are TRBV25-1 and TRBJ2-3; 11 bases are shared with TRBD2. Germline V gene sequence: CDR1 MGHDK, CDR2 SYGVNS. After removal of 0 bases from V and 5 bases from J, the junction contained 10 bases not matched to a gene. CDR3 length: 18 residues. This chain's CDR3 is CASSEYKSLAGERDTQYF. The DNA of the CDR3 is TGTGCCAGCAGTGAATATAAATCACTAGCGGGGGAGAGAGATACGCAGTATTTT.

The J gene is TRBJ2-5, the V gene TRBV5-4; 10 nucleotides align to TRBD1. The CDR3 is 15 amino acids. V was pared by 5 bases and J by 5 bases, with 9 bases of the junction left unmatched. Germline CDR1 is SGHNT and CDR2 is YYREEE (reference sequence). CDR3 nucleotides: TGTGCCAGCAGGGATGACAGGGGGCCCGGGGAGACCCAGTACTTC. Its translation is CASRDDRGPGETQYF. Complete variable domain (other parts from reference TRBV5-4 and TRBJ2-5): ETGVTQSPTHLIKTRGQQVTLRCSSQSGHNTVSWYQQALGQGPQFIFQYYREEENGRGNFPPRFSGLQFPNYSSELNVNALELDDSALYLCASRDDRGPGETQYFGPGTRLLVL.

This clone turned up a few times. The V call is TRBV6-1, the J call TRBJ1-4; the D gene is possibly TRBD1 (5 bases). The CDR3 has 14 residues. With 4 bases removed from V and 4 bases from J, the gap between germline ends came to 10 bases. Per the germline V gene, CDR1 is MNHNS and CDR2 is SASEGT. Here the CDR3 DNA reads TGTGCCAGCAGTGCCCAGACAGTTAATGAAAAACTGTTTTTT. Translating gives CASSAQTVNEKLFF.

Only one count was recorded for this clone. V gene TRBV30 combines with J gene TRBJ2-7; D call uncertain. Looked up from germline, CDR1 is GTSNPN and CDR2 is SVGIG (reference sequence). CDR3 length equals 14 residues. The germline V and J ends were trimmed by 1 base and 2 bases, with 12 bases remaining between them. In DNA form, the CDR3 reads TGTGCCTGGAGTGCCCCCCTCAGAACCTACGAGCAGTACTTC. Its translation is CAWSAPLRTYEQYF.

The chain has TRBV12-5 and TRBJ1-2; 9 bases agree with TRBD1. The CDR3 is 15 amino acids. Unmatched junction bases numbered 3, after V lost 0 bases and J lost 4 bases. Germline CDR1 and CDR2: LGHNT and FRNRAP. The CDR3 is CASGLVTGGTYGYTF. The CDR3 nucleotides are TGTGCTAGTGGTTTGGTAACAGGGGGCACCTATGGCTACACCTTC.

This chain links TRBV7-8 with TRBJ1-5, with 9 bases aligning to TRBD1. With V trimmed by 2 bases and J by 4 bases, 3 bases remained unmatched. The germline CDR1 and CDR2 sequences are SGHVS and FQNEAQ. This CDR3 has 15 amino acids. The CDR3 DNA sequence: TGTGCCAGCAGCTTATGGACAGGGGAAAATCAGCCCCAGCATTTT. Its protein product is CASSLWTGENQPQHF. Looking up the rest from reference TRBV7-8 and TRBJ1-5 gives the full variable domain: GAGVSQSPRYKVAKRGQDVALRCDPISGHVSLFWYQQALGQGPEFLTYFQNEAQLDKSGLPSDRFFAERPEGSVSTLKIQRTQQEDSAVYLCASSLWTGENQPQHFGDGTRLSIL.

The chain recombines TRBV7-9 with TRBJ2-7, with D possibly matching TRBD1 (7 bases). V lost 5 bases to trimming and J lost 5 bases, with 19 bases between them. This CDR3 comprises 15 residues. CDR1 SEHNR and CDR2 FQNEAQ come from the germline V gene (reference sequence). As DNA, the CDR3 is TGTGCCAGCAGCGCCGGGAGAGGGGGCTTCGACGAGCAGTACTTC. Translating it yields CASSAGRGGFDEQYF.

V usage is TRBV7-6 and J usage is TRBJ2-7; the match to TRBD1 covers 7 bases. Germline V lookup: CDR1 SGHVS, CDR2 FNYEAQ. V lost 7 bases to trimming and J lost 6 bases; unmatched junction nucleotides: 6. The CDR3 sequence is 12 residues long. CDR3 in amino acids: CASTSGGSEQYF. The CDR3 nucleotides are TGTGCCAGCACCTCAGGGGGAAGCGAGCAGTACTTC.

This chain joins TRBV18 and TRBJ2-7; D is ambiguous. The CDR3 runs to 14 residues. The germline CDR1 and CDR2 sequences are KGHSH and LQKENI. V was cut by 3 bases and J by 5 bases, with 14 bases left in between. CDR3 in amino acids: CASSPAGRRNEQYF. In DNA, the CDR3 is TGTGCCAGCTCACCTGCCGGCAGGCGAAACGAGCAGTACTTC. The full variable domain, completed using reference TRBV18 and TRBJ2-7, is NAGVMQNPRHLVRRRGQEARLRCSPMKGHSHVYWYRQLPEEGLKFMVYLQKENIIDESGMPKERFSAEFPKEGPSILRIQQVVRGDSAAYFCASSPAGRRNEQYFGPGTRLTVT.

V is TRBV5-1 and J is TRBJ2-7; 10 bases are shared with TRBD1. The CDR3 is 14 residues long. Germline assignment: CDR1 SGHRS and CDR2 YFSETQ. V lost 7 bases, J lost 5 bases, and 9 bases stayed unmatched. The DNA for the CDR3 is TGCGCCAGCTCTGACAGGGGGCTCGTCAACGAGCAGTACTTC. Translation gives CASSDRGLVNEQYF.

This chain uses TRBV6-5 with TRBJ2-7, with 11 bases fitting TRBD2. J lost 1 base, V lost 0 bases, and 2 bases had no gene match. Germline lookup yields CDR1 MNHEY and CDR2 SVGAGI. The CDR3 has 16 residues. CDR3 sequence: CASSYSTSGASYEQYF. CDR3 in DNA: TGTGCCAGCAGTTACTCGACTAGCGGGGCGTCCTACGAGCAGTACTTC.

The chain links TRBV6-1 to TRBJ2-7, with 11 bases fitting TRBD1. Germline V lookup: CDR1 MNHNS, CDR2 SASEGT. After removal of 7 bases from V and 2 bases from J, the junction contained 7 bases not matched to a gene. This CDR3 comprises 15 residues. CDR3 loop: CASMGGTGGPYEQYF. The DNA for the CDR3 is TGTGCCAGCATGGGGGGGACAGGGGGACCCTACGAGCAGTACTTC.

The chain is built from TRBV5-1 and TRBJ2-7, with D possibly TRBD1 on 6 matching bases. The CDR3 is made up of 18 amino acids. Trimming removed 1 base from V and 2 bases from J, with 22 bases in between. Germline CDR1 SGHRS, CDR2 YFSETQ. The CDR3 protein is CASSLSRDTTLNTYEQYF. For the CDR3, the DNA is TGCGCCAGCAGCTTGTCCCGGGACACGACCCTAAACACCTACGAGCAGTACTTC.